A selection of T cell receptor beta chains follows, all from one sample in a study of memory CD4+ T cells and cytomegalovirus serostatus. The data were produced by immunoSEQ multiplex PCR, yet TCRdb's version contains in-frame clones alone and is incomplete. This table has some 50,000 clones, around four fifths appearing once. The source material was memory CD4+ T cells from blood. These receptors all come from an adult in good health and CMV-seronegative. The CDR3 runs from the conserved cysteine through the conserved F or W. The D gene is left open where the match is weak. Clone size appears in some rows only: once, few, many, or a class for an expanded clone.

TRBJ2-7,NA,TRBV19,NA,TGTGCCAGTAGTATCCCCGGGTCCACCTACGAGCAGTACTTC,CASSIPGSTYEQYF
TRBJ1-5,NA,TRBV5-4,NA,TGTGCCAGCAGCTTGGGCGGGGGCGGACAGCCCCAGCATTTT,CASSLGGGGQPQHF
TRBJ2-5,NA,TRBV19,NA,TGTGCCAGTAGTCCCGGGACGGTCCGACAAGAGACCCAGTACTTC,CASSPGTVRQETQYF
TRBJ1-5,NA,TRBV5-5,NA,TGTGCCAGCAGCGGAGGCCCCGGGAGGGATCAGCCCCAGCATTTT,CASSGGPGRDQPQHF
TRBJ2-7,TRBD1,TRBV29-1,NA,TGCAGCGCCATGGACAGGGACACCTTCGAGCAGTACTTC,CSAMDRDTFEQYF
TRBJ2-7,TRBD1,TRBV6-5,NA,TGTGCCAGCAGCCGGGACAGCTACTACGAGCAGTACTTC,CASSRDSYYEQYF
TRBJ2-7,TRBD2,TRBV6-6,NA,TGTGCCAGCAGTTTCGTAGCGGGGACGAACTCCTACGAGCAGTACTTC,CASSFVAGTNSYEQYF
TRBJ2-3,NA,TRBV10-2,NA,TGCGCCACCGGGTACGGGGATACGCAGTATTTT,CATGYGDTQYF
TRBJ2-3,NA,TRBV7-2,once,TGTGCCAGCAGCTTCACAGATACGCAGTATTTT,CASSFTDTQYF
TRBJ2-3,TRBD2,TRBV15,NA,TGTGCCACCAGCAGTGACACCTTGACTAGCGGGGTACAGGATACGCAGTATTTT,CATSSDTLTSGVQDTQYF
TRBJ1-2,NA,TRBV18,NA,TGTGCCAGCTCCCAACAAGAGTACTATGGCTACACCTTC,CASSQQEYYGYTF
TRBJ1-1,NA,TRBV5-1,few,TGCGCCAGCAGCGAAGGACCCGTGAACACTGAAGCTTTCTTT,CASSEGPVNTEAFF
TRBJ2-7,TRBD1,TRBV11-2,NA,TGTGCCAGCAGCTTAGATGAGGGGGGACAGGGGAGGAACGAGCAGTACTTC,CASSLDEGGQGRNEQYF
TRBJ2-1,NA,TRBV19,NA,TGTGCCAGTATGTCCAGGCAATACAATGAGCAGTTCTTC,CASMSRQYNEQFF
TRBJ1-6,TRBD1,TRBV11-2,NA,TGTGCCAGCAGCCCCAGACAGGGATTTGGTTCACCCCTCCACTTT,CASSPRQGFGSPLHF
TRBJ1-1,TRBD1,TRBV4-2,NA,TGTGCCAGCAGCCAAGAACAGGGGGCGCCGGGTGAAGCTTTCTTT,CASSQEQGAPGEAFF
TRBJ2-5,NA,TRBV18,NA,TGTGCCAGCTCACCGGCGGGGGCGGGAGAGACCCAGTACTTC,CASSPAGAGETQYF
TRBJ2-3,NA,TRBV19,NA,TGTGCCAGTAGTTATGGGGGAGACCAAAGCACAGATACGCAGTATTTT,CASSYGGDQSTDTQYF
TRBJ2-2,NA,TRBV5-1,NA,TGCGCCAGCAGCTTGGCCGTAGACCAAAACACCGGGGAGCTGTTTTTT,CASSLAVDQNTGELFF
TRBJ2-7,NA,TRBV27,NA,TGTGCCAGCCGATCCGGGGGTACCTACGAGCAGTACTTC,CASRSGGTYEQYF
TRBJ2-1,TRBD1,TRBV29-1,medium-sized,TGCAGCGTCCAACGGACAGGGGGCGGTGAGCAGTTCTTC,CSVQRTGGGEQFF
TRBJ2-7,TRBD1,TRBV11-2,few,TGTGCCAGCAGCTTGGGACAGCTCTACGAGCAGTACTTC,CASSLGQLYEQYF
TRBJ1-1,NA,TRBV18,NA,TGTGCCAGCTCACCAATTAGTTCGGGGGCCCTGGTTCTCGAAGCTTTCTTT,CASSPISSGALVLEAFF
TRBJ1-1,NA,TRBV5-1,NA,TGCGCCAGCAGCTTGGGTCCAGGGAACACTGAAGCTTTCTTT,CASSLGPGNTEAFF
TRBJ2-1,TRBD2,TRBV10-3,NA,TGTGCCATCAGTTTGTCGGCGGGGGGCTCCTACAATGAGCAGTTCTTC,CAISLSAGGSYNEQFF
TRBJ2-3,NA,TRBV7-2,few,TGTGCCAGCAGCTTGTTCGTTGCAGATACGCAGTATTTT,CASSLFVADTQYF
TRBJ1-2,TRBD1,TRBV4-2,NA,TGTGCCAGCAGCCTTAGCGGGGGACAGGGGTATGGCTACACCTTC,CASSLSGGQGYGYTF
TRBJ2-6,TRBD1,TRBV2,few,TGTGCCAGCAGAGACAGGGGGCGTACTGGGGCCAACGTCCTGACTTTC,CASRDRGRTGANVLTF
TRBJ2-5,TRBD1,TRBV4-1,NA,TGCGCCAGCAGCCAGGGACAGGGGGCCCTTGCGACCCAGTACTTC,CASSQGQGALATQYF
TRBJ2-7,TRBD1,TRBV6-6,NA,TGTGCCAGCAGAGGGACAGGGGGGGACTCCTACGAGCAGTACTTC,CASRGTGGDSYEQYF
TRBJ2-2,NA,TRBV6-5,NA,TGTGCCAGCACCGAGGGGGGGGACGCCGGGGAGCTGTTTTTT,CASTEGGDAGELFF
TRBJ1-6,NA,TRBV11-2,NA,TGTGCCAGCAGCGATACAGGGCGGGCAGGAGGAAATTCACCCCTCCACTTT,CASSDTGRAGGNSPLHF